These 9 T cell receptor beta chains were sequenced from one sample in a study of early T cells in non-severe SARS-CoV-2 infection. TCRdb re-called the 5' RACE reads through MiXCR, storing one row per CDR3 protein. The sample includes about 62,000 distinct CDR3 sequences, around 9.9% seen only once; the top ten take about 1.2%. Sequencing was carried out using whole blood. These receptors came from an adult who was a healthcare worker with PCR-confirmed SARS-CoV-2 infection or an uninfected control (not recorded which).

In its sample, this clonotype was seen a few times. J is TRBJ1-4 and V is TRBV11-2, with a tentative D call TRBD1 (5 bases). The V gene lost 4 bases and the J gene lost 10 bases, with 13 bases spanning the gap. CDR1 and CDR2 from the germline V gene are SGHAT and FQNNGV. CDR3 length: 13 amino acids. CDR3 amino acids: CASSSDQGGKLFF. In DNA form, the CDR3 reads TGTGCCAGCAGCTCCGATCAGGGAGGAAAACTGTTTTTT. Full variable domain (outside the CDR3, taken from reference TRBV11-2 and TRBJ1-4): EAGVAQSPRYKIIEKRQSVAFWCNPISGHATLYWYQQILGQGPKLLIQFQNNGVVDDSQLPKDRFSAERLKGVDSTLKIQPAKLEDSAVYLCASSSDQGGKLFFGSGTQLSVL.

The chain has TRBV7-9 and TRBJ1-2; 10 positions match TRBD1. After removal of 3 bases from V and 5 bases from J, the junction contained 6 bases not matched to a gene. The CDR3 extends over 15 amino acids. Germline V CDR1 and CDR2: SEHNR, FQNEAQ (reference sequence). DNA for the CDR3: TGTGCCAGCAGCTTTGGGGACAGGGGTGATTATGGCTACACCTTC. It translates to CASSFGDRGDYGYTF.

The V and J genes are TRBV6-2 or TRBV6-3 and TRBJ1-2; D possibly corresponds to TRBD1 (5 bases). Germline loops: CDR1 MNHEY, CDR2 SVGEGT. CDR3 length: 17 amino acids. V lost 2 bases, J lost 2 bases, and 18 bases lay in between. In nucleotides, the CDR3 is TGTGCCAGCAGTTACACCCCCCGAGGGGACCAAAACTATGGCTACACCTTC. Translated, it gives CASSYTPRGDQNYGYTF.

This clonotype was observed a handful of times. V usage is TRBV7-3 and J usage is TRBJ2-2; D gene ambiguous. Trimming removed 1 base at V and 7 bases at J, with 10 bases between. Germline CDR1 SGHTA, CDR2 FQGTGA. This CDR3 is built from 14 residues. CDR3 nucleotides: TGTGCCAGCAGCTTAAATAGCATCGGCGGGGAGCTGTTTTTT. Translation: CASSLNSIGGELFF.

This clonotype has a handful of counts. The V and J genes are TRBV29-1 and TRBJ1-1, with D uncertain. CDR3 length: 14 residues. Germline values: CDR1 SQVTM, CDR2 ANQGSEA. V was clipped by 0 bases and J by 1 base, with 9 bases between them. CDR3 sequence (DNA): TGCAGCGTTGAAGAGTGGCAGAAGAACACTGAAGCTTTCTTT. This codes for CSVEEWQKNTEAFF. Based on the CDR3 plus reference TRBV29-1 and TRBJ1-1, the full variable domain is SAVISQKPSRDICQRGTSLTIQCQVDSQVTMMFWYRQQPGQSLTLIATANQGSEATYESGFVIDKFPISRPNLTFSTLTVSNMSPEDSSIYLCSVEEWQKNTEAFFGQGTRLTVV.

This clonotype was observed a few times. The chain employs TRBV24-1 and TRBJ1-5; a weak D match, TRBD1 (5 bases). CDR1 and CDR2 from the germline V gene are KGHDR and SFDVKD. The V and J ends lost 4 bases and 2 bases respectively, with 17 bases between them. The length of the CDR3 is 17 residues. In nucleotides, the CDR3 is TGTGCCACCAGTGACGCGTCCCGGAAAGGGGGCAATCAGCCCCAGCATTTT. This translates into CATSDASRKGGNQPQHF.

The table lists this clonotype with many counts. This chain joins TRBV18 and TRBJ2-5; perhaps TRBD1 as D (6 bases). Germline V lookup: CDR1 KGHSH, CDR2 LQKENI. Between the trimmed V and J ends, which lost 5 bases and 5 bases, there was a span of 18 bases. CDR3 length equals 15 residues. As DNA, the CDR3 is TGTGCCAGCTCAGTACAGGGTCTTCCTCTCGAGACCCAGTACTTC. It translates to CASSVQGLPLETQYF.

This clonotype was recorded at least ten times. The rearrangement uses TRBV12-3 or TRBV12-4 and TRBJ2-1; D unresolved. CDR3 length: 11 amino acids. Trimming removed 3 bases at V and 9 bases at J, with 6 bases between. CDR3 in amino acids: CASSFHSEQFF. The CDR3 bases are TGTGCCAGCAGTTTCCACAGTGAGCAGTTCTTC.

V usage is TRBV10-3 and J usage is TRBJ2-5; 7 nucleotides line up with TRBD2. This CDR3 has 15 residues. Germline CDR1 is ENHRY and CDR2 is SYGVKD. Trimming removed 3 bases from V and 0 bases from J; junction bases left unmatched: 4. The chain's CDR3 is CAISDSGRYQETQYF. The DNA of the CDR3 is TGTGCCATCAGTGATAGCGGGCGGTACCAAGAGACCCAGTACTTC.